This entry features one TCR beta chain sequence. This CDR3 is 13 amino acids long. Trimming at V came to 6 bases and at J to 7 bases, leaving 4 bases not matched to a gene. Germline CDR1 WSHSY, CDR2 SAAADI. In the PCR, 60 Vbeta and 13 Jbeta primers were used. Profiling relied on immunoSEQ multiplex PCR, and the TCRdb table lists in-frame clones only, not all of them. The table records about 190,000 clones, under 85% of them present only once. The data stem from a study of cytomegalovirus exposure and HLA in healthy donors. Background on the study: Earlier work reported 117 million unique TCR beta sequences from roughly 180 million T cells.

The sample comprised PBMCs. The chain combines TRBV10-2 with TRBJ1-5, with 9 bases that match TRBD1. This sequence was found in a woman aged 18-29 years in good health and CMV-seronegative. For the CDR3, the DNA is TGCGCCAGCAGCGACAGGGGGGGCCAGCCCCAGCATTTT. Protein product: CASSDRGGQPQHF.